This T cell receptor beta chain was retrieved from a study of blood T cells in healthy people across ages. Study conclusions and caveats: Not knowing donor CMV status may have confounded expanded clonotype changes. Relative to aged donors, long-lived donors carried more naive CD4+ cells and displayed higher diversity. Naive and antigen-experienced cells could not be conclusively compared, given unsorted PBMCs.

The V end was cut by 4 bases, the J end by 0 bases, with 10 bases between. Germline CDR1 reads LGHNA; CDR2 reads YNFKEQ. This CDR3 has 16 residues. This clonotype came up a few times. Its antigen remains unidentified. The authors ran a second PCR of roughly 7 to 11 cycles using a sample-barcoded 5' primer and a J-beta primer mix. Per sample, CDR3-containing paired-end reads numbered at least 2.5 million. One entry per CDR3 protein, called by TCRdb with MiXCR from the 5' RACE reads. Of 1.5 million to 2 million distinct CDR3 sequences in the sample, 28% were seen once. What was sequenced was blood. The V and J genes are TRBV4-2 and TRBJ1-6; D gene unclear. This receptor was identified in a woman in her twenties or thirties in good health. As DNA, the CDR3 is TGTGCCAGCAGCCGACTTTTAAGCTCCTATAATTCACCCCTCCACTTT. Its translation: CASSRLLSSYNSPLHF.